The 27 T cell receptor beta chains reported below all come from one sample, sequenced in a study of human T cells and chemical hapten exposure. TCRdb fed the RACE reads into MiXCR, producing one record per CDR3 protein. Found here are around 56,000 distinct CDR3 sequences, approximately 9.9% of them singletons; the top ten hold 8% to 10%. The time point: pre-sensitization, week 0. This sample's treatment: therapeutic diphenylcyclopropenone sensitization with weekly scalp DPC. Source: whole blood, taken in connection with sensitization to the hapten diphenylcyclopropenone (DPC). The source is a man in his forties with alopecia areata. Some clones in this sample may be carry-over from other donors' samples.

The chain employs TRBV10-3 and TRBJ1-4; no clear D. With 4 bases removed from V and 7 bases from J, the gap between germline ends came to 10 bases. There are 13 residues in the CDR3. Germline V gives CDR1 ENHRY, CDR2 SYGVKD. The CDR3 region has the DNA TGTGCCATCAGTGTCAAAGTCTCTGAAAAACTGTTTTTT. Amino acid sequence: CAISVKVSEKLFF.

The genes are TRBV11-2 and TRBJ1-3; D perhaps matches TRBD1 (5 bases). The CDR3 contains 17 residues. The V end was cut by 2 bases, the J end by 0 bases, with 14 bases between. CDR1 is SGHAT, CDR2 FQNNGV, per germline. CDR3 sequence reads: CASSLLPGLRSGNTIYF. In DNA, the CDR3 is TGTGCCAGCAGCTTACTACCGGGACTACGCTCTGGAAACACCATATATTTT.

This clonotype turned up a few times. The chain uses TRBV11-1 and TRBJ1-3; D might be TRBD1 (5 bases). This CDR3 is 13 amino acids long. CDR1 and CDR2 from the germline V gene are SGHAT and FQDESV (reference sequence). V gave up 4 bases and J gave up 8 bases, with 12 bases separating them. The CDR3 DNA follows: TGTGCCAGCAGCTACCAGGGAGGACACACCATATATTTT. This codes for CASSYQGGHTIYF. Drawing the rest from reference TRBV11-1 and TRBJ1-3, the complete variable domain is EAEVAQSPRYKITEKSQAVAFWCDPISGHATLYWYRQILGQGPELLVQFQDESVVDDSQLPKDRFSAERLKGVDSTLKIQPAELGDSAMYLCASSYQGGHTIYFGEGSWLTVV.

Many counts were recorded for this clonotype. V is TRBV6-1 and J is TRBJ1-5, with D possibly TRBD1 on 5 matching bases. V lost 0 bases, J lost 5 bases, and 11 bases lay in between. This CDR3 is built from 15 residues. Germline loops: CDR1 MNHNS, CDR2 SASEGT. The CDR3 region is CASSEAAGSHQPQHF. In nucleotides, the CDR3 is TGTGCCAGCAGTGAAGCGGCAGGGTCTCATCAGCCCCAGCATTTT.

This clonotype was seen more than once but under ten times. The V gene is TRBV28, the J gene TRBJ2-7; D remains unclear. The CDR3 length is 10 residues. Germline lookup yields CDR1 MDHEN and CDR2 SYDVKM. Trimming cost V 5 bases and J 2 bases, with 1 base left between them. The CDR3 DNA follows: TGTGCCAGCAGTACCTACGAGCAGTACTTC. Translation gives CASSTYEQYF. Filled out from reference TRBV28 and TRBJ2-7, the complete variable domain reads DVKVTQSSRYLVKRTGEKVFLECVQDMDHENMFWYRQDPGLGLRLIYFSYDVKMKEKGDIPEGYSVSREKKERFSLILESASTNQTSMYLCASSTYEQYFGPGTRLTVT.

This clonotype was picked up a small number of times. The chain joins TRBV7-8 to TRBJ1-1; D remains unclear. Trimming stripped 2 bases from V and 5 bases from J, with 9 bases between. Germline V CDR1 and CDR2: SGHVS, FQNEAQ. The CDR3 is 13 amino acids. The CDR3 DNA is TGTGCCAGCAGCTTAACGGTGGGGACTGAAGCTTTCTTT. Translated, it gives CASSLTVGTEAFF.

This clonotype was seen many times. This rearrangement joins TRBV7-9 to TRBJ2-7; 7 bases are a match to TRBD1. V shed 5 bases, J shed 3 bases, and the junction held 4 bases outside the gene matches. Germline CDR1 SEHNR, CDR2 FQNEAQ (reference sequence). CDR3 length equals 13 residues. CDR3 sequence (DNA): TGTGCCAGCAGCGGGGACAGCCTCTACGAGCAGTACTTC. Its protein product is CASSGDSLYEQYF.

The CDR3 DNA reads as TGCAGCGGAATGGTCGGGAACCGGCACAATGAGCAGTTCTTC. Translating gives CSGMVGNRHNEQFF. The chain links TRBV29-1 to TRBJ2-1; possibly TRBD2 for D (5 bases). The ends were cut back, 7 bases at V and 5 bases at J, with 18 bases in the middle. The CDR3 is made up of 14 amino acids. CDR1 is SQVTM, CDR2 ANQGSEA, per germline.

This clonotype was picked up a small number of times. The chain recombines TRBV7-2 with TRBJ2-5, with 11 nucleotides matching TRBD1. The CDR3 length is 15 residues. Germline V CDR1 and CDR2: SGHTA, FQGNSA. Trimming cost V 5 bases and J 2 bases; bases outside gene matches: 4. CDR3 in amino acids: CASSRTGGGQETQYF. As DNA, the CDR3 is TGTGCCAGCAGCCGGACAGGGGGCGGGCAAGAGACCCAGTACTTC.

This clonotype was counted a few times. This rearrangement joins TRBV29-1 to TRBJ2-7, with D perhaps TRBD1 (5 bases). V lost 3 bases, J lost 7 bases, and 16 bases lay in between. Germline loops: CDR1 SQVTM, CDR2 ANQGSEA. This CDR3 has 13 amino acids. This chain's CDR3 is CSVEYDSLGEQYF. The CDR3 bases are TGCAGCGTTGAGTATGACAGCCTCGGGGAGCAGTACTTC.

A few counts support this clonotype. The CDR3 nucleotides read TGTGCCAGCAGTTTGACTAGCGGGGCTAACACCGGGGAGCTGTTTTTT. Translating it yields CASSLTSGANTGELFF. The rearrangement uses TRBV7-2 and TRBJ2-2, with TRBD2 matching 11 bases. The V gene's germline CDR1 is SGHTA and CDR2 FQGNSA. Unmatched junction bases numbered 5, after V lost 6 bases and J lost 2 bases. The CDR3 covers 16 residues.

The rearrangement links TRBV7-9 to TRBJ2-7, with D maybe TRBD1 (5 bases). This CDR3 region has 13 residues. Looked up from germline, CDR1 is SEHNR and CDR2 is FQNEAQ (reference sequence). V was trimmed by 3 bases and J by 2 bases, leaving 8 bases between them. The CDR3 nucleotides are TGTGCCAGCAGCTTGCCAGGGACCTACGAGCAGTACTTC. Protein sequence: CASSLPGTYEQYF.

In this sample, this clonotype turned up many times. This chain links TRBV19 with TRBJ2-3; D unresolved. V shed 1 base and J shed 2 bases, with 4 bases lying between them. The V gene's germline CDR1 is LNHDA and CDR2 SQIVND (reference sequence). CDR3 length: 13 amino acids. CDR3 protein: CASSIADTDTQYF. The CDR3 nucleotides read TGTGCCAGTAGTATAGCGGACACAGATACGCAGTATTTT.

In this sample, this clonotype turned up a few times. The chain employs TRBV6-5 and TRBJ2-7, with D unclear. Trimming took 5 bases from V and 0 from J, leaving 2 bases between them. The germline V gene encodes CDR1 MNHEY and CDR2 SVGAGI. CDR3 length equals 11 residues. For the CDR3, the DNA is TGTGCCAGCAGTACCTCCTACGAGCAGTACTTC. Amino acid sequence: CASSTSYEQYF.

The chain links TRBV7-2 to TRBJ2-7, with D perhaps TRBD1 or TRBD2 (6 bases each). Per the germline V gene, CDR1 is SGHTA and CDR2 is FQGNSA. The CDR3 loop spans 13 amino acids. The ends were cut back, 8 bases at V and 0 bases at J, with 11 bases in the middle. CDR3 amino acids: CASAGHLSYEQYF. The CDR3 DNA sequence: TGTGCCAGCGCGGGACACCTCTCCTACGAGCAGTACTTC.

The chain links TRBV7-2 to TRBJ2-7; D unclear. Germline V gene lookup returns CDR1 SGHTA and CDR2 FQGNSA. The V and J ends lost 3 bases and 2 bases respectively, with 11 bases between them. The CDR3 length is 14 residues. CDR3 loop: CASSFGVQAYEQYF. In nucleotides, the CDR3 is TGTGCCAGCAGCTTTGGGGTCCAGGCCTACGAGCAGTACTTC.

This clonotype was seen at least ten times. J is TRBJ2-5 and V is TRBV18, with TRBD2 identical over 12 bases. The CDR3 is 14 residues long. V was pared by 3 bases and J by 4 bases, with 0 bases of the junction left unmatched. Per germline, CDR1 KGHSH and CDR2 LQKENI. The CDR3 protein is CASSPTSGRETQYF. DNA of the CDR3: TGTGCCAGCTCACCGACTAGCGGGAGAGAGACCCAGTACTTC.

This chain links TRBV10-2 with TRBJ1-5; 7 bases are shared with TRBD1. V shed 0 bases, J shed 7 bases, and the junction held 3 bases outside the gene matches. The CDR3 consists of 14 residues. Germline V gene lookup returns CDR1 WSHSY and CDR2 SAAADI. CDR3 sequence: CASSESTGWQPQHF. DNA for the CDR3: TGCGCCAGCAGTGAGTCGACAGGGTGGCAGCCCCAGCATTTT.

The gene calls are TRBV28 and TRBJ2-3, with TRBD1 matching over 12 bases. The CDR3 is 17 amino acids. V trimming: 6 bases; J trimming: 8 bases; junction bases outside the gene matches: 15. Germline V CDR1 and CDR2: MDHEN, SYDVKM. The CDR3 spells CASSHRDRGLSGGTQYF. The DNA for the CDR3 is TGTGCCAGCAGCCACCGGGACAGGGGGCTCTCTGGGGGTACGCAGTATTTT.

V and J are TRBV7-9 and TRBJ2-1; D ambiguous. Germline V lookup: CDR1 SEHNR, CDR2 FQNEAQ (reference sequence). The CDR3 is 15 residues long. V was cut by 5 bases and J by 2 bases, with 13 bases left in between. CDR3 DNA: TGTGCCAGCAGCCTCCGGACGAAGACCTACAATGAGCAGTTCTTC. It specifies CASSLRTKTYNEQFF.

This clonotype was seen a few times. The rearrangement links TRBV28 to TRBJ1-3, with D unresolved. In germline, CDR1 is MDHEN, CDR2 SYDVKM. Deletions cut 1 base from V and 0 bases from J, with 7 bases between. The CDR3 has 15 amino acids. The CDR3 DNA follows: TGTGCCAGCAGTTTATACGGGCTCTCTGGAAACACCATATATTTT. As protein: CASSLYGLSGNTIYF.

The V gene is TRBV11-1, the J gene TRBJ2-3, with D uncertain. V was clipped by 4 bases and J by 2 bases, with 10 bases between them. The CDR3 has 14 residues. Germline CDR1 reads SGHAT; CDR2 reads FQDESV (reference sequence). In DNA form, the CDR3 reads TGTGCCAGCAGCTCGGACCCTAACACAGATACGCAGTATTTT. This gives the protein CASSSDPNTDTQYF.

This clonotype was detected only a few times. V usage is TRBV5-1 and J usage is TRBJ1-1; a possible D gene is TRBD1 (6 bases). Trimming took 0 bases from V and 6 from J, leaving 12 bases between them. The CDR3 totals 14 residues. In germline, CDR1 is SGHRS, CDR2 YFSETQ. In DNA form, the CDR3 reads TGCGCCAGCAGCTTGGAGCTCACAGGGTCTGAAGCTTTCTTT. Amino acids: CASSLELTGSEAFF. The full variable domain, rest sourced from reference TRBV5-1 and TRBJ1-1, is KAGVTQTPRYLIKTRGQQVTLSCSPISGHRSVSWYQQTPGQGLQFLFEYFSETQRNKGNFPGRFSGRQFSNSRSEMNVSTLELGDSALYLCASSLELTGSEAFFGQGTRLTVV.

The gene calls are TRBV28 and TRBJ2-5; tentative D call: TRBD2 (5 bases). The CDR3 is 15 residues long. In germline, CDR1 is MDHEN, CDR2 SYDVKM. Trimming stripped 5 bases from V and 5 bases from J, with 18 bases between. The CDR3 DNA follows: TGTGCCAGCAGTCAACTAGACCGGGGTCCGGAGACCCAGTACTTC. As protein: CASSQLDRGPETQYF.

The chain joins TRBV4-3 to TRBJ2-7; 13 bases agree with TRBD2. The CDR3 is 19 amino acids. Germline V lookup: CDR1 LGHNA, CDR2 YSLEER. J was trimmed by 4 bases and V by 0 bases; bases with no gene match: 12. In DNA form, the CDR3 reads TGCGCCAGCAGCCAAGAGTTGGGGACTAGCGGGATATCAGTGTACGAGCAGTACTTC. It specifies CASSQELGTSGISVYEQYF.

This clonotype was detected only a few times. The genes are TRBV28 and TRBJ2-7, with 9 bases aligning to TRBD2. The CDR3 covers 15 residues. CDR1 and CDR2 (germline): MDHEN, SYDVKM. V was clipped by 2 bases and J by 2 bases; unmatched bases: 4. The CDR3: CASSLVSSGTYEQYF. CDR3 bases: TGTGCCAGCAGTTTAGTGTCTAGCGGGACCTACGAGCAGTACTTC.

This clonotype has ten or more counts. This chain uses TRBV2 with TRBJ2-4; D possibly corresponds to TRBD1 (6 bases). The CDR3 totals 11 residues. V was shortened by 6 bases and J by 9 bases, with 9 bases between the two germline ends. The germline gives CDR1 SNHLY, CDR2 FYNNEI. CDR3 nucleotide sequence: TGTGCCAGCAGAGAACAGGGCATTCAGTACTTC. It codes for CASREQGIQYF.